This is a list of T cell receptor beta chains from one sample in a study of cytomegalovirus exposure and HLA in healthy donors. Produced via immunoSEQ multiplex PCR; TCRdb's table is partial and in-frame only. Counted here are 80,000 or so clones, roughly 80% occurring once; the ten biggest clones make up approximately 4.6%. The source material was PBMCs. Source of these receptors: a man in his forties in good health and CMV-seronegative. The CDR3 runs from the conserved cysteine through the conserved F or W. The order of the fields is V gene, J gene, CDR3 protein.

TRBV10-1	TRBJ1-2	CASSERRTIIRAYYGYTF
TRBV7-2	TRBJ2-3	CASSLVGTSGIDTQYF
TRBV16	TRBJ1-1	CASSPPGRHTEAFF
TRBV30	TRBJ1-1	CAWSVGGRVLGNTEAFF
TRBV29-1	TRBJ1-2	CSDFYGYTF
TRBV7-2	TRBJ2-7	CASSQSLVLEQYF
TRBV6-6	TRBJ1-1	CASSFQGNTEAFF
TRBV5-8	TRBJ2-1	CASSWGTSSYNEQFF
TRBV6-5	TRBJ2-5	CASSPAGLPRETQYF
TRBV15	TRBJ2-3	CATSRVTAGRDTQYF
TRBV4-2	TRBJ2-1	CASSQGPETTALGQQFF
TRBV6-5	TRBJ2-1	CASSPTSGRTHEQFF
TRBV5-6	TRBJ2-5	CASSLIFGLAGGVGETQYF
TRBV21-1	TRBJ2-1	CASSKVKSLAGRYNEQFF
TRBV11-2	TRBJ2-1	CASSLVPGLATNNEQFF
TRBV29-1	TRBJ2-7	CSVSQGGSTYEQYF
TRBV7-9	.	CASSFSSAHEQYF
TRBV10-3	TRBJ2-7	CAIGQGAYEQYF
TRBV6-5	TRBJ2-1	CASSYPGLAGVQFF
TRBV19	TRBJ1-5	CASSRTPLQPQHF
TRBV6-1	TRBJ2-3	CASSEPYTQYF
TRBV11-3	TRBJ2-1	CASSLVEGTEQFF
TRBV6-6	TRBJ2-7	CATLAGGTYEQYF
TRBV9	TRBJ2-7	CASSVGGQTYEQYF
TRBV6-5	TRBJ1-1	CASSHGRFTEAFF
TRBV6-5	TRBJ2-7	CASSYGIQGTQYF